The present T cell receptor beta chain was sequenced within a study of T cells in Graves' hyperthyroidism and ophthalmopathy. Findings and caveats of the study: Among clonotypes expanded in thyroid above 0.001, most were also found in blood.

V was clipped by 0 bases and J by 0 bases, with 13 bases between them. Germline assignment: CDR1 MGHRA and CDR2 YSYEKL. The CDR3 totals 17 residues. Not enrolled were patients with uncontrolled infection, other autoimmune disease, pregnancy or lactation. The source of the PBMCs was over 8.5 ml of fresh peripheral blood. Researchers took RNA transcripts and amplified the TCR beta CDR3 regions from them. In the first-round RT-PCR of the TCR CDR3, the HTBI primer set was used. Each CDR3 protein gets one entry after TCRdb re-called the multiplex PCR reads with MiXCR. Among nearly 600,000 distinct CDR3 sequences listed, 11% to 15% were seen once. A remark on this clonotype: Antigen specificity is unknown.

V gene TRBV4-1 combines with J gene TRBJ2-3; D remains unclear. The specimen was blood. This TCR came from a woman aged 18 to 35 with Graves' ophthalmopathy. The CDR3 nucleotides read TGCGCCAGCAGCCAAGACCGGAAACCACTAAGCACAGATACGCAGTATTTT. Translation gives CASSQDRKPLSTDTQYF.